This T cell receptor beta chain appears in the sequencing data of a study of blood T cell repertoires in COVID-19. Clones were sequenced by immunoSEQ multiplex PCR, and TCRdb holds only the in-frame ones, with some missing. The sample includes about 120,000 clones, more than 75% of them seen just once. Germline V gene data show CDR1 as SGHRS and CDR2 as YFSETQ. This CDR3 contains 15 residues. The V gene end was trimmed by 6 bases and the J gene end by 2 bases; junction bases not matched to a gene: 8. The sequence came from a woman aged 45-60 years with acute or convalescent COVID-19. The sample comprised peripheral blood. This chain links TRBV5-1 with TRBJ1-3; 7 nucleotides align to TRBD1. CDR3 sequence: CASTLNTGAGNTIYF. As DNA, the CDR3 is TGCGCCAGCACCCTAAATACAGGGGCTGGAAACACCATATATTTT.